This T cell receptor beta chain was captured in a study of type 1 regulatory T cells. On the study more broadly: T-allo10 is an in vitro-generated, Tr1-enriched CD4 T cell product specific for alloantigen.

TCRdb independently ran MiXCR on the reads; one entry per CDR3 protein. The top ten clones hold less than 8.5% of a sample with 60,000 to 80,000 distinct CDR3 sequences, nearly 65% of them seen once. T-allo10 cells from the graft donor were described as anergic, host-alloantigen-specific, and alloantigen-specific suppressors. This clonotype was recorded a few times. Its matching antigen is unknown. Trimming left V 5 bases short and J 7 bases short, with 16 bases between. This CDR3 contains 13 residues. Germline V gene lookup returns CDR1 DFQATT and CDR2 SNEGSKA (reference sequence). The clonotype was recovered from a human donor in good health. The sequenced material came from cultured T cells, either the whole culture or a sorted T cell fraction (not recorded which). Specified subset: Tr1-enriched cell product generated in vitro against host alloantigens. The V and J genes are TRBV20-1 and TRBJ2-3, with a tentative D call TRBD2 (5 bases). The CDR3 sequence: CSAPLALAHTQYF. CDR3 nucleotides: TGCAGTGCTCCCCTCGCCCTAGCACATACGCAGTATTTT.